The clone carrying this TCR beta chain turned up a few times. This sample is part of a study of ipilimumab plus nivolumab after autologous stem cell transplantation. Study information: Both relapsed and primary refractory DLBCL were included.

Ipilimumab, 1 mg/kg, started 14 to 28 days after autologous transplant. Patients received nivolumab 3 mg/kg at weeks 1, 4, 7, 10, then fortnightly to week 26. The germline CDR1 and CDR2 sequences are SNHLY and FYNNEI. The CDR3 covers 15 residues. With V trimmed by 3 bases and J by 1 base, 3 bases remained unmatched. Libraries were prepared by immunoSEQ multiplex PCR; TCRdb keeps only in-frame clonotypes and omits some of them. Counted here are more than 15,000 clones, roughly 80% occurring once; the ten biggest clones make up 35%. Specimen: PBMCs, collected in a trial of ipilimumab plus nivolumab as post-transplant consolidation. V and J are TRBV2 and TRBJ2-3; 8 bases match TRBD2. The source is a male donor with diffuse large B-cell lymphoma. The CDR3 DNA sequence: TGTGCCAGCAGTGATGGACTAGCCGGCACAGATACGCAGTATTTT. Translating it yields CASSDGLAGTDTQYF. Drawing the rest from reference TRBV2 and TRBJ2-3, the complete variable domain is EPEVTQTPSHQVTQMGQEVILRCVPISNHLYFYWYRQILGQKVEFLVSFYNNEISEKSEIFDDQFSVERPDGSNFTLKIRSTKLEDSAMYFCASSDGLAGTDTQYFGPGTRLTVL.